Below are 32 T cell receptor beta chains sequenced from a single sample in a study of blood T cell repertoires in COVID-19. Assay used: immunoSEQ multiplex PCR; TCRdb lists only in-frame clones, some missing. The sample has about 93,000 clones; about 77% are singletons. The sequenced sample consisted of peripheral blood. These receptor sequences come from a human donor in a cohort sampled during active COVID-19.

The chain combines TRBV5-5 with TRBJ2-2, with D tentatively TRBD1 (6 bases). CDR1 and CDR2 (germline): SGHKS, YYEKEE (reference sequence). CDR3 length: 14 amino acids. The V end lost 6 bases, the J end lost 5 bases, and 14 bases lay between the germline ends. The CDR3 spells CASNQLTGTGELFF. The CDR3 region has the DNA TGTGCCAGCAACCAACTAACAGGGACCGGGGAGCTGTTTTTT.

V gene TRBV2 combines with J gene TRBJ2-1, with 7 bases lining up with TRBD2. V lost 7 bases and J lost 4; bases outside the gene matches: 10. This CDR3 has 15 amino acids. The V gene's germline CDR1 is SNHLY and CDR2 FYNNEI. The CDR3 protein is CASNQGSGTYNEQFF. The CDR3 nucleotides are TGTGCCAGCAACCAAGGCAGCGGGACTTACAATGAGCAGTTCTTC. Looking up the rest from reference TRBV2 and TRBJ2-1 gives the full variable domain: EPEVTQTPSHQVTQMGQEVILRCVPISNHLYFYWYRQILGQKVEFLVSFYNNEISEKSEIFDDQFSVERPDGSNFTLKIRSTKLEDSAMYFCASNQGSGTYNEQFFGPGTRLTVL.

The V gene is TRBV19, the J gene TRBJ1-5, with 9 bases lining up with TRBD1. The CDR3 loop spans 16 amino acids. Germline CDR1 reads LNHDA; CDR2 reads SQIVND (reference sequence). The CDR3 loop is CAVFSGTGIPNQPQHF. The CDR3 DNA reads TGTGCTGTCTTCTCCGGGACAGGGATCCCGAATCAGCCCCAGCATTTT.

V gene TRBV3-1 (or the pseudogene TRBV3-2) combines with J gene TRBJ1-5, with unresolved D. This CDR3 is 16 amino acids long. The ends were cut back, 0 bases at V and 2 bases at J, with 11 bases in the middle. Germline lookup yields CDR1 LGHDT and CDR2 YNNKEL (reference sequence). As DNA, the CDR3 is TGTGCCAGCAGCCAAGATCCAGCCCGGGGCAATCAGCCCCAGCATTTT. This gives the protein CASSQDPARGNQPQHF.

The chain carries TRBV6-5 and TRBJ2-7, with 10 bases identical to TRBD1. The V segment lost 10 bases and the J segment 4 bases; nucleotides outside the gene matches: 7. Germline V lookup: CDR1 MNHEY, CDR2 SVGAGI. There are 13 residues in the CDR3. The CDR3 bases are TGTGCCAATAGTCCGGGACAGGGGTACGAGCAGTACTTC. This gives the protein CANSPGQGYEQYF.

V gene TRBV18 combines with J gene TRBJ1-2; D is perhaps TRBD1 (5 bases). Germline lookup yields CDR1 KGHSH and CDR2 LQKENI. The V end lost 3 bases, the J end lost 4 bases, and 15 bases lay between the germline ends. The CDR3 extends over 15 amino acids. The DNA of the CDR3 is TGTGCCAGCTCACCGACCGCCAGGGAGGTCTATGGCTACACCTTC. Its translation: CASSPTAREVYGYTF.

This clone has only a few counts. V gene TRBV2 combines with J gene TRBJ1-6; 10 nucleotides match TRBD1. There are 15 residues in the CDR3. V gave up 4 bases and J gave up 7 bases; unmatched junction bases: 4. Germline V gene data show CDR1 as SNHLY and CDR2 as FYNNEI. CDR3 in DNA: TGTGCCAGCAGTGGGGGGACAGGGGCCAATTCACCCCTCCACTTT. It specifies CASSGGTGANSPLHF.

J is TRBJ1-3 and V is TRBV9; tentative D call: TRBD1 (6 bases). The germline V and J ends were trimmed by 4 bases and 2 bases, with 22 bases remaining between them. This CDR3 has 18 amino acids. Germline V CDR1 and CDR2: SGDLS, YYNGEE. The CDR3 sequence: CASSLGMTATGPGNTIYF. In nucleotides, the CDR3 is TGTGCCAGCAGCCTAGGAATGACCGCGACAGGACCTGGAAACACCATATATTTT.

This chain joins TRBV29-1 and TRBJ1-1; D might be TRBD1 (5 bases). CDR1 and CDR2 (germline): SQVTM, ANQGSEA. The CDR3 runs 12 residues. Trimming took off 0 bases at V and 8 bases at J, with 10 bases between the two ends. This chain's CDR3 is CSVEELGREAFF. Here the CDR3 DNA reads TGCAGCGTTGAAGAGTTGGGGCGGGAAGCTTTCTTT.

The J gene is TRBJ2-3, the V gene TRBV3-1 (or the pseudogene TRBV3-2); perhaps TRBD2 as D (6 bases). The CDR3 runs to 15 residues. Germline V lookup: CDR1 LGHDT, CDR2 YNNKEL (reference sequence). The V end was cut by 4 bases, the J end by 1 base, with 12 bases between. The CDR3 nucleotides are TGTGCCAGCAGCCGGCTGGGGGGAGGCACAGATACGCAGTATTTT. Translated: CASSRLGGGTDTQYF.

The genes are TRBV30 and TRBJ2-2; the D gene is possibly TRBD1 (6 bases). The germline V gene encodes CDR1 GTSNPN and CDR2 SVGIG (reference sequence). V dropped 3 bases and J dropped 8 bases, with 19 bases sitting between them. This CDR3 comprises 15 residues. DNA for the CDR3: TGTGCCTGGAGGGCGACCGGGACACAGGCAGGGGAGCTGTTTTTT. This encodes CAWRATGTQAGELFF.

This chain's CDR3 is CASRDRVNTEAFF. The DNA of the CDR3 is TGTGCCAGTAGAGACAGGGTCAACACTGAAGCTTTCTTT. This chain uses TRBV19 with TRBJ1-1, with TRBD1 identical over 7 bases. CDR3 length equals 13 residues. The J segment lost 2 bases and the V segment lost 6 bases, leaving 3 bases of the junction unmatched. Per the germline V gene, CDR1 is LNHDA and CDR2 is SQIVND (reference sequence). Full variable domain (remainder filled in from reference TRBV19 and TRBJ1-1): DGGITQSPKYLFRKEGQNVTLSCEQNLNHDAMYWYRQDPGQGLRLIYYSQIVNDFQKGDIAEGYSVSREKKESFPLTVTSAQKNPTAFYLCASRDRVNTEAFFGQGTRLTVV.

This clone was picked up a small number of times. This rearrangement joins TRBV7-2 to TRBJ2-1; 11 positions match TRBD2. Germline CDR1 is SGHTA and CDR2 is FQGNSA. Losses at the gene ends were 8 bases for V and 10 bases for J; bases not matched to a gene: 16. The CDR3 is 16 amino acids. The CDR3 reads CASSPAGGTSGREQFF. The CDR3 DNA reads TGTGCCAGCTCCCCCGCCGGGGGGACTAGCGGCCGGGAGCAGTTCTTC.

This clone has only a few counts. For the CDR3, the DNA is TGTGCCAGCAGCCACCCGAGAGGACAGGAACGCAATCAGCCCCAGCATTTT. Translation: CASSHPRGQERNQPQHF. The V gene is TRBV4-2, the J gene TRBJ1-5, with 7 bases that match TRBD1. This CDR3 comprises 17 residues. CDR1 LGHNA and CDR2 YNFKEQ come from the germline V gene. V was pared by 3 bases and J by 2 bases, with 10 bases of the junction left unmatched.

The CDR3 region has the DNA TGTGCCAGCAGCCAAATAACAGGGAATTCACCCCTCCACTTT. It specifies CASSQITGNSPLHF. The V call is TRBV3-1 (or the pseudogene TRBV3-2), the J call TRBJ1-6; maybe TRBD1 (6 bases). V was pared by 2 bases and J by 7 bases, with 9 bases between. Germline V gene sequence: CDR1 LGHDT, CDR2 YNNKEL (reference sequence). This CDR3 is built from 14 residues.

This clone was picked up a small number of times. The rearrangement joins TRBV10-3 to TRBJ2-3; maybe TRBD2 (6 bases). The CDR3 sequence is 14 residues long. The V end was cut by 4 bases, the J end by 0 bases, with 8 bases between. CDR1 and CDR2 from the germline V gene are ENHRY and SYGVKD. The CDR3 coding sequence is TGTGCCATCAGTGTTAGCGGAAGCACAGATACGCAGTATTTT. Translation: CAISVSGSTDTQYF.

The chain recombines TRBV9 with TRBJ2-3; D possibly corresponds to TRBD2 (7 bases). The CDR3 has 15 residues. Germline assignment: CDR1 SGDLS and CDR2 YYNGEE. V dropped 3 bases and J dropped 2 bases, with 13 bases sitting between them. CDR3 bases: TGTGCCAGCAGCGCGGGGGGCCTAAACACAGATACGCAGTATTTT. Protein sequence: CASSAGGLNTDTQYF.

The rearrangement uses TRBV19 and TRBJ1-1; 7 nucleotides align to TRBD1. The CDR3 length is 13 residues. The germline CDR1 and CDR2 sequences are LNHDA and SQIVND (reference sequence). V gave up 6 bases and J gave up 1 base; unmatched junction bases: 2. The CDR3, as DNA: TGTGCCAGTAGAGACAGGGAGAACACTGAAGCTTTCTTT. It yields the protein CASRDRENTEAFF.

The rearrangement uses TRBV5-1 and TRBJ2-1; 7 bases line up with TRBD2. CDR1 and CDR2 from the germline V gene are SGHRS and YFSETQ. The CDR3 runs 16 residues. With 2 bases clipped from V and 0 bases from J, the junction kept 5 bases outside the gene matches. Written as DNA, the CDR3 is TGCGCCAGCAGCTTTCAAGCGGGAACCTCCTACAATGAGCAGTTCTTC. Amino acid sequence: CASSFQAGTSYNEQFF.

A few counts support this clone. The J gene is TRBJ1-6, the V gene TRBV5-4; TRBD1 agrees at 9 bases. This CDR3 region has 14 residues. The V segment lost 5 bases and the J segment 5 bases; nucleotides outside the gene matches: 2. Germline loops: CDR1 SGHNT, CDR2 YYREEE (reference sequence). The CDR3 sequence: CASRQGANNSPLHF. The CDR3 bases are TGTGCCAGCAGACAGGGGGCAAATAATTCACCCCTCCACTTT.

The rearrangement uses TRBV9 and TRBJ2-3, with TRBD2 identical over 8 bases. J was trimmed by 2 bases and V by 2 bases; bases with no gene match: 4. CDR1 SGDLS and CDR2 YYNGEE come from the germline V gene. This CDR3 contains 15 residues. The chain's CDR3 is CASSVLAGPTDTQYF. Here the CDR3 DNA reads TGTGCCAGCAGCGTTTTAGCGGGGCCCACAGATACGCAGTATTTT.

This CDR3 reads CASSLRGSGEQYF. CDR3 sequence (DNA): TGTGCCAGTAGTCTCAGGGGTTCCGGCGAGCAGTACTTC. The chain links TRBV19 to TRBJ2-7, with D perhaps TRBD1 (6 bases). This CDR3 spans 13 amino acids. The germline V gene has CDR1 LNHDA and CDR2 SQIVND (reference sequence). V gave up 5 bases and J gave up 6 bases, with 14 bases separating them.

This clone occurred a few times. This chain links TRBV5-5 with TRBJ2-7; D gene uncertain. V was pared by 0 bases and J by 0 bases, with 13 bases between. This CDR3 spans 16 amino acids. The germline V gene has CDR1 SGHKS and CDR2 YYEKEE (reference sequence). As DNA, the CDR3 is TGTGCCAGCAGCTTGGAAGGAGACCGGAGCTCCTACGAGCAGTACTTC. It translates to CASSLEGDRSSYEQYF.

The rearrangement links TRBV6-5 to TRBJ2-5, with D possibly matching TRBD1 (6 bases). The V gene's germline CDR1 is MNHEY and CDR2 SVGAGI. This CDR3 region has 15 residues. V lost 4 bases and J lost 6, with 18 bases in between. CDR3 sequence: CASSSPGHPRKTQYF. CDR3 sequence (DNA): TGTGCCAGCAGTTCACCGGGACACCCGAGGAAGACCCAGTACTTC.

The genes are TRBV28 and TRBJ1-2; D gene uncertain. The ends were cut back, 5 bases at V and 4 bases at J, with 23 bases in the middle. CDR1 and CDR2 (germline): MDHEN, SYDVKM. The CDR3 is 17 amino acids. The CDR3 DNA sequence: TGTGCCAGCAGTCACAGCCTGGGCTGGGGAGTAAGCTATGGCTACACCTTC. Translating gives CASSHSLGWGVSYGYTF.

The chain uses TRBV4-1 and TRBJ1-4; D uncertain. Germline V gives CDR1 MGHRA, CDR2 YSYEKL. The CDR3 totals 15 residues. The germline V and J ends were trimmed by 4 bases and 7 bases, with 16 bases remaining between them. CDR3 coding DNA: TGCGCCAGCAGCCCCGGAGGCGGCTCAAGTGAAAAACTGTTTTTT. Protein: CASSPGGGSSEKLFF.

This clone was detected only a few times. The rearrangement joins TRBV6-5 to TRBJ1-4; 9 bases agree with TRBD1. The CDR3 runs to 15 residues. Germline-derived CDR1 and CDR2 are MNHEY and SVGAGI. V shed 5 bases and J 7 bases; nucleotides not matched to a gene: 8. For the CDR3, the DNA is TGTGCCAGCAGTACATTGGACAGGGGCGGTGAAAAACTGTTTTTT. Protein sequence: CASSTLDRGGEKLFF.

The V and J genes are TRBV10-1 and TRBJ1-2; 7 bases match TRBD1. This CDR3 spans 15 amino acids. Germline V CDR1 and CDR2: WNHNN, SYGVQD (reference sequence). Unmatched junction bases numbered 9, after V lost 6 bases and J lost 2 bases. CDR3 protein: CASRRQGFENYGYTF. The CDR3 nucleotides read TGCGCCAGCAGAAGACAGGGATTTGAAAACTATGGCTACACCTTC.

The table lists this clone with a count of one. V is TRBV28 and J is TRBJ2-7; D is perhaps TRBD1 (6 bases). V shed 6 bases and J shed 2 bases, with 14 bases lying between them. The CDR3 length is 14 residues. CDR1 and CDR2 (germline): MDHEN, SYDVKM. CDR3 DNA sequence: TGTGCCAGCAGGTCACAGGGACGTGCCTACGAGCAGTACTTC. It yields the protein CASRSQGRAYEQYF.

By share of the sample, this clone is medium-sized. This sample also contains other DNA sequences that code for the same CDR3. The chain couples TRBV11-3 to TRBJ2-5; 8 nucleotides line up with TRBD2. After removal of 3 bases from V and 3 bases from J, the junction contained 0 bases not matched to a gene. The CDR3 spans 13 residues. The germline V gene has CDR1 SGHNT and CDR2 YENEEA. For the CDR3, the DNA is TGTGCCAGCAGCTTGCGGGGGGAAGAGACCCAGTACTTC. It is translated as CASSLRGEETQYF.

The J gene is TRBJ2-1, the V gene TRBV6-4, with 12 nucleotides matching TRBD2. Germline values: CDR1 MRHNA, CDR2 SNTAGT. V lost 10 bases to trimming and J lost 1 base; unmatched junction nucleotides: 11. This CDR3 spans 17 amino acids. In DNA form, the CDR3 reads TGTGCCACGTCTAGCGGGGGGGCCGATTGGTCCTACAATGAGCAGTTCTTC. This gives the protein CATSSGGADWSYNEQFF.

The chain is built from TRBV20-1 and TRBJ2-1; 10 positions agree with TRBD2. V gave up 3 bases and J gave up 9 bases; unmatched junction bases: 11. The CDR3 extends over 15 amino acids. Per the germline V gene, CDR1 is DFQATT and CDR2 is SNEGSKA (reference sequence). CDR3 residues: CSASLSGRASAEQFF. The CDR3, as DNA: TGCAGTGCTAGTTTAAGCGGGAGGGCCTCGGCTGAGCAGTTCTTC.